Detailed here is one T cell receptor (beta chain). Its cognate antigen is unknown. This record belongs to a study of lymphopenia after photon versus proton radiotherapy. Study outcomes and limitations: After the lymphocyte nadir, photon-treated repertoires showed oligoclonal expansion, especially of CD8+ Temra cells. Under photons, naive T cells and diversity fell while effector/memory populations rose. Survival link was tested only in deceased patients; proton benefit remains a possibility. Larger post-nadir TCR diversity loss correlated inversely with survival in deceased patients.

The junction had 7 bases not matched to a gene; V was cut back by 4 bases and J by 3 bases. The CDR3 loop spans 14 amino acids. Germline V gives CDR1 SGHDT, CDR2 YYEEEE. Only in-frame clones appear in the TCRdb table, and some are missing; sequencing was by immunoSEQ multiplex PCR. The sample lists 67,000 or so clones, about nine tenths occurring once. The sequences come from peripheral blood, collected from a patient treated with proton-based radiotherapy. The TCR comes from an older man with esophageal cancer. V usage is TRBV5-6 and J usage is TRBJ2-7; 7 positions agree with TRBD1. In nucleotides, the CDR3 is TGTGCCAGCAGCCAGGGACAGCTCAACTACGAGCAGTACTTC. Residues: CASSQGQLNYEQYF.